The rows below give T cell receptor beta chains drawn from one sample of a study of shared clonotypes between healthy human individuals. Some clones are missing from TCRdb's copy, which holds only in-frame ones; the method was immunoSEQ multiplex PCR. The table lists about 510,000 clones, about four fifths of them singletons. The sequencing input was PBMCs. These receptors were collected from a woman aged 40 to 50 in good health. Some clones in this sample may be carry-over from other donors' samples. Both conserved end residues are part of each CDR3. The D gene is left open where the match is weak. Clone size is given for some rows only: seen once, a few or many times, or a class if the clone is expanded.

length: 15; D: -; V: TRBV28; J: TRBJ1-2; size: -; DNA: TGTGCCAGCAGTTTAGTAACAGGGCCCTTCCGAGGCTACACCTTC; CDR3: CASSLVTGPFRGYTF
length: 14; D: -; V: TRBV7-2; J: TRBJ1-2; size: -; DNA: TGTGCCAGCAGCTTAGTGGGGGGTGATTATGGCTACACCTTC; CDR3: CASSLVGGDYGYTF
length: 13; D: -; V: TRBV6-1; J: TRBJ2-7; size: -; DNA: TGTGCCAGCAGCCTTTTCGGAGCCTACGAGCAGTACTTC; CDR3: CASSLFGAYEQYF
length: 15; D: TRBD1; V: TRBV27; J: TRBJ2-3; size: -; DNA: TGTGCCAGCAGCAGCTACAGGGGTCGGGCAGATACGCAGTATTTT; CDR3: CASSSYRGRADTQYF
length: 13; D: -; V: TRBV2; J: TRBJ1-4; size: once; DNA: TGTGCCAGCAGTGGGAAGGTTGGCGAAAAACTGTTTTTT; CDR3: CASSGKVGEKLFF
length: 14; D: -; V: TRBV30; J: TRBJ1-3; size: -; DNA: TGTGCCTGGGGGCGAGGGGCCTCTGGAAACACCATATATTTT; CDR3: CAWGRGASGNTIYF
length: 15; D: -; V: TRBV11-1; J: TRBJ1-1; size: -; DNA: TGTGCCAGCAGCTCCCGGGGTCGGCCGCGCGCTGAAGCTTTCTTT; CDR3: CASSSRGRPRAEAFF
length: 15; D: TRBD1; V: TRBV6-4; J: TRBJ1-4; size: -; DNA: TGTGCCAGCAGCGCGAGGGGGGACAGGGGAGAAAAACTGTTTTTT; CDR3: CASSARGDRGEKLFF
length: 12; D: -; V: TRBV11-2; J: TRBJ2-7; size: -; DNA: TGTGCCAGCAGCCCAAGAGGCTACGAGCAGTACTTC; CDR3: CASSPRGYEQYF
length: 14; D: TRBD1; V: TRBV10-3; J: TRBJ2-3; size: -; DNA: TGTGCCATCAAATGGACAGGGAACACAGATACGCAGTATTTT; CDR3: CAIKWTGNTDTQYF
length: 15; D: -; V: TRBV18; J: TRBJ1-2; size: -; DNA: TGTGCCAGCTCACCACCGTCGCCGCGCGTAGATGGCTACACCTTC; CDR3: CASSPPSPRVDGYTF
length: 15; D: TRBD1; V: TRBV5-8; J: TRBJ2-3; size: -; DNA: TGTGCCAGCAGTCTGGGGGGACAGGGCACAGATACGCAGTATTTT; CDR3: CASSLGGQGTDTQYF
length: 15; D: TRBD1; V: TRBV4-1; J: TRBJ2-7; size: -; DNA: TGCGCCAGCAGCCAAGGGACAGGGAGCTCCTACGAGCAGTACTTC; CDR3: CASSQGTGSSYEQYF
length: 12; D: -; V: TRBV27; J: TRBJ2-7; size: -; DNA: TGTGCCGCCAAAATGTTAGAATACGAGCAGTACTTC; CDR3: CAAKMLEYEQYF
length: 17; D: -; V: TRBV18; J: TRBJ2-1; size: many; DNA: TGTGCCAGCTCACCATATCGGCTAGCCAGAAGGGACAATGAGCAGTTCTTC; CDR3: CASSPYRLARRDNEQFF
length: 15; D: -; V: TRBV6-5; J: TRBJ1-1; size: -; DNA: TGTGCCAGCAGTTACTCGGGCAGGGCGAGGACTGAAGCTTTCTTT; CDR3: CASSYSGRARTEAFF
length: 11; D: -; V: TRBV29-1; J: TRBJ1-2; size: -; DNA: TGCAGCGCCAGCAGTAACTATGGCTACACCTTC; CDR3: CSASSNYGYTF
length: 14; D: -; V: TRBV7-2; J: TRBJ2-7; size: -; DNA: TGTGCCAGCAGCTTAATGGAGGGTTACTACGAGCAGTACTTC; CDR3: CASSLMEGYYEQYF
length: 12; D: -; V: TRBV7-9; J: TRBJ2-7; size: -; DNA: TGTGCCAGCAGCACCGGACCCTACGAGCAGTACTTC; CDR3: CASSTGPYEQYF
length: 14; D: TRBD2; V: TRBV5-6; J: TRBJ2-7; size: -; DNA: TGTGCCAGCAGCTTCTTGTCTAGCGGGAGGGAGCAGTACTTC; CDR3: CASSFLSSGREQYF
length: 15; D: TRBD1; V: TRBV2; J: TRBJ2-7; size: -; DNA: TGTGCCAGCAGGATTCCGGGACAGGGGTCTTACGAGCAGTACTTC; CDR3: CASRIPGQGSYEQYF
length: 15; D: TRBD1; V: TRBV7-9; J: TRBJ2-1; size: -; DNA: TGTGCCAGCAGCCGGGACAGGAGCTCCTACAATGAGCAGTTCTTC; CDR3: CASSRDRSSYNEQFF
length: 16; D: -; V: TRBV5-1; J: TRBJ2-2; size: -; DNA: TGCGCCAGCAGCTTGGAAGGGGAAGGGGACACCGGGGAGCTGTTTTTT; CDR3: CASSLEGEGDTGELFF
length: 14; D: -; V: TRBV27; J: TRBJ2-1; size: -; DNA: TGTGCCAGCAGCCCACGACTGCCGCACAATGAGCAGTTCTTC; CDR3: CASSPRLPHNEQFF
length: 14; D: -; V: TRBV5-1; J: TRBJ1-4; size: few; DNA: TGCGCCAGCAGCTTGGGACAGGATAATGAAAAACTGTTTTTT; CDR3: CASSLGQDNEKLFF
length: 14; D: -; V: TRBV21-1; J: TRBJ2-7; size: -; DNA: TGTGCCAGCAGCAAAGTGGGGGACTGGTACGAGCAGTACTTC; CDR3: CASSKVGDWYEQYF
length: 14; D: TRBD1; V: TRBV10-2; J: TRBJ1-5; size: -; DNA: TGCGCCAGCGCCGGACAGGAGCGCAATCAGCCCCAGCATTTT; CDR3: CASAGQERNQPQHF
length: 17; D: -; V: TRBV9; J: TRBJ1-1; size: -; DNA: TGTGCCAGCAGCGTAGAGACAGGCCATCGGGACCAAGCGGCCGCTTTCTTT; CDR3: CASSVETGHRDQAAAFF
length: 14; D: TRBD2; V: TRBV18; J: TRBJ2-7; size: few; DNA: TGTGCCAGCTCATCCGGGACTAGCGGCTACGAGCAGTACTTC; CDR3: CASSSGTSGYEQYF
length: 15; D: -; V: TRBV4-1; J: TRBJ1-1; size: -; DNA: TGCGCCAGCAGCCACTTGGGGCTGACGAACACTGAAGCTTTCTTT; CDR3: CASSHLGLTNTEAFF
length: 15; D: -; V: TRBV7-8; J: TRBJ2-1; size: -; DNA: TGTGCCAGCAGCCCCGGGACAAGACTTGGGAATGAGCAGTTCTTC; CDR3: CASSPGTRLGNEQFF
length: 13; D: TRBD2; V: TRBV11-2; J: TRBJ2-1; size: few; DNA: TGTGCCAGCAGCTCGGGACTATTCAGTGAGCAGTTCTTC; CDR3: CASSSGLFSEQFF
length: 16; D: -; V: TRBV19; J: TRBJ2-3; size: -; DNA: TGTGCCAGTAGTATAGCCAGGTTCAGTGGTAAGGATACGCAGTATTTT; CDR3: CASSIARFSGKDTQYF
length: 17; D: -; V: TRBV4-2; J: TRBJ1-3; size: -; DNA: TGTGCCAGCAGCCAGCAAGATCGGGTCAGCTCTGGAAACACCATATATTTT; CDR3: CASSQQDRVSSGNTIYF
length: 16; D: -; V: TRBV5-1; J: TRBJ2-3; size: -; DNA: TGCGCCAGCAGCTTCGGAAACTCTCCCAGCACAGATACGCAGTATTTT; CDR3: CASSFGNSPSTDTQYF
length: 16; D: TRBD2; V: TRBV7-2; J: TRBJ2-7; size: -; DNA: TGTGCCAGCAGGTTGGGAGGGGCTAGCGCCTCCTACGAGCAGTACTTC; CDR3: CASRLGGASASYEQYF
length: 15; D: TRBD2; V: TRBV5-4; J: TRBJ2-5; size: once; DNA: TGTGCCAGCAGCTTGGGCGGGACTAAGACCCAGACCCAGTACTTC; CDR3: CASSLGGTKTQTQYF
length: 11; D: -; V: TRBV2; J: TRBJ2-7; size: -; DNA: TGTGCCAGCGGGCGGGCCTACGAGCAGTACTTC; CDR3: CASGRAYEQYF
length: 13; D: -; V: TRBV14; J: TRBJ1-2; size: once; DNA: TGTGCCAGCAGCCGGGGGGGGGCTGACGGCTACACCTTC; CDR3: CASSRGGADGYTF
length: 17; D: TRBD2; V: TRBV5-1; J: TRBJ2-5; size: once; DNA: TGCGCCAGCGCTATACGGCCAGCGGGAGGGCCAGGAGAGACCCAGTACTTC; CDR3: CASAIRPAGGPGETQYF